Listed here are 6 T cell receptor beta chains from one sample, sequenced in a study of T-cell reconstitution after alpha-beta-depleted transplantation in children. It was with unique molecular identifiers that the TCRbeta library was prepared. TCRdb used MiXCR to reprocess the PCR reads, holding one entry per CDR3 protein. The table includes fewer than 550,000 distinct CDR3 sequences, approximately 11% detected once. The sequenced sample was PBMCs from the stem cell graft donor, obtained from the stem cell graft. Source of these receptors: a human donor who donated a stem cell graft to a child with acute myeloid leukemia.

Many counts were recorded for this clonotype. The V and J genes are TRBV6-5 and TRBJ1-1, with D unclear. Deletions cut 0 bases from V and 2 bases from J, with 10 bases between. Germline V gene data show CDR1 as MNHEY and CDR2 as SVGAGI. CDR3 length: 15 amino acids. The CDR3 reads CASSYSSTFNTEAFF. As DNA, the CDR3 is TGTGCCAGCAGTTACTCGTCCACCTTTAACACTGAAGCTTTCTTT.

The chain joins TRBV6-1 to TRBJ2-1; no definite D call. V lost 2 bases and J lost 4, with 3 bases in between. This CDR3 region has 12 residues. The germline V gene encodes CDR1 MNHNS and CDR2 SASEGT. The CDR3 sequence is CASSEQYNEQFF. The CDR3 region has the DNA TGTGCCAGCAGTGAACAATACAATGAGCAGTTCTTC.

This clonotype was detected a few times. The chain recombines TRBV5-5 with TRBJ2-1; tentatively, D is TRBD1 (6 bases). Per germline, CDR1 SGHKS and CDR2 YYEKEE (reference sequence). V was cut by 2 bases and J by 5 bases, with 14 bases left in between. The CDR3 is made up of 15 amino acids. In nucleotides, the CDR3 is TGTGCCAGCAGCTTCGCGGACAGCGAAAACAATGAGCAGTTCTTC. It is translated as CASSFADSENNEQFF.

This chain uses TRBV10-3 with TRBJ2-4; D is unresolved. The CDR3 sequence is 17 residues long. With 3 bases removed from V and 0 bases from J, the gap between germline ends came to 15 bases. CDR1 and CDR2 (germline): ENHRY, SYGVKD. The CDR3 region has the DNA TGTGCCATCAGTGATGTCCCCCATGCACTAGCCAAAAACATTCAGTACTTC. It translates to CAISDVPHALAKNIQYF.

This chain joins TRBV19 and TRBJ2-7; 12 positions match TRBD1. Germline CDR1 reads LNHDA; CDR2 reads SQIVND (reference sequence). V lost 5 bases, J lost 6 bases, and 5 bases stayed unmatched. The CDR3 consists of 14 residues. CDR3: CASSLGQGALEQYF. CDR3 DNA sequence: TGTGCCAGTAGTCTGGGACAGGGGGCCCTCGAGCAGTACTTC.

This chain connects TRBV12-5 to TRBJ2-5; no clear D gene. Trimming removed 6 bases from V and 5 bases from J, with 19 bases in between. Germline CDR1 and CDR2: LGHNT and FRNRAP. There are 15 residues in the CDR3. The CDR3, as DNA: TGTGCTAGTGGCAAACAAGGCCCCTACCGGGAGACCCAGTACTTC. Translation gives CASGKQGPYRETQYF.